One T cell receptor (beta chain) is described in this entry. It lacks a known antigen. Per-base qualities were not stored, and no clone one base away is much larger. The entry originates in a study of shared T cell receptors in the human thymus (dated by TCRdb to the early 2020s). As for the study more broadly: The study examined how self-reactive, shared T-cell receptor alpha chains are generated in the human thymus.

For CDR1 and CDR2, the germline V gene lists MGHRA and YSYEKL. Measured from the cysteine to the phenylalanine, the CDR3 is 15 residues long. The retained sequence is limited to the CDR3, 45 bases, with the frame set at the first base. V loses 1 base, J loses 1 base, and the germline ends lie 7 bases apart. Library construction relied on the immunoSEQ multiplex PCR assay. TCRdb carries this immuneACCESS record with in-frame sequences only. Its versions omit some clonotypes, under half of them owing to an unresolved V gene in the studies checked, with the rest unexplained. In this sample the table shows hundreds of thousands of clones, about four fifths of which occur a single time. Together, the top ten hold around 0.012% of the sample. These records were also assigned to another study, of human thymus T cells. Looking at the second paper: In Finland, the donors were immunologically healthy infants who were having open corrective cardiac surgery for congenital heart defects. The thymus tissue came from surgical resects taken out during corrective cardiac surgery. Both the thymic and the peripheral blood repertoires appeared to show biased V and J gene segment usage. The related research found that thymic TCR repertoires overlapped highly between unrelated individuals. The study characterized TCR alpha and beta repertoires from under ten infant thymus samples and four related peripheral blood samples. The infant donors were about 7 to 244 days old, and the cohort included a handful of males and a couple of females. Thymocytes were mechanically released from the tissue and were stored as pellets of roughly 9.5-30 million cells at -70 degrees C. A QIAsymphony instrument was used to extract genomic DNA from the frozen cell pellets. The immunoSEQ multiplex PCR assay was used to amplify the TCRB and TCRAD loci from a standardized quantity of quality-controlled genomic DNA. The V(D)J region was spanned by amplicons of a length sufficient to cover the CDR3 and to identify V and J genes. Amplicon sequencing was performed on an Illumina platform through the commercial immunoSEQ service. Corrections for primer bias and sequencing errors followed previously described methods, while TCRAD and TCRB definitions were based on the IMGT database. The repertoires were analysed using immunoSEQ Analyzer 3.0 and VDJTools for basic statistics, V/J segment usage, diversity estimates, rarefaction and pairwise overlap. Diversity was estimated using the Chao1, ChaoE, Efron-Thisted, Shannon and inverse Simpson indices, and was also estimated on datasets down-sampled to the size of the smallest sample. For repertoire overlap, CDR3 nucleotide sequence, V gene and J gene had to match strictly, and clustering was done by Jaccard-based multidimensional scaling. On average, about 730,000 unique TCRB clonotypes were obtained from thymus samples, compared with roughly 89,000 from blood samples.

Sequenced material: thymocytes. This TCR was recovered from a boy in the first two years of life with a congenital heart defect. Donor details come from another sample of the same person, matched by shared clones. Recombination connected TRBV4-1 to TRBJ2-2, with a tentative D gene TRBD2 over 5 matching bases. The nucleotide sequence reads as follows: TGCGCCAGCAGCCAAGTGGCGGGGAACACCGGGGAGCTGTTTTTT. Its protein is CASSQVAGNTGELFF.